The present TCR beta chain was sequenced within a study of beta chain features in type 1 diabetes. Findings of the study overall: Insertion counts at VDJ junctions were lower in type 1 diabetes patients, who also showed more deletions there. Compared with healthy donors, patients appeared to share more similar naive, central memory and regulatory TCRB repertoires. Shortening of TCRB CDR3s, moderate but significant, appeared in all four CD4+ subsets of Type 1 diabetes patients.

Of note for this clone: No antigen is known for it.

A single heparinised draw of approximately 110 mL on average was taken per donor. The CDR3 covers 12 residues. V was cut by 0 bases and J by 4 bases, with 4 bases left in between. Germline V gene data show CDR1 as SGHNT and CDR2 as YYREEE (reference sequence). Of the isolated RNA, all was reverse transcribed, and so the sequenced material was expressed TCRB transcripts. For naive, central memory and regulatory T cell samples, reads averaged roughly 3.7 million. Generated by immunoSEQ multiplex PCR, the TCRdb table keeps only in-frame clones and is missing some. The sample has a few hundred thousand clones, roughly 17% seen once.

The chain is built from TRBV5-4 and TRBJ2-5, with unresolved D. The source is a man in his thirties or forties with type 1 diabetes. Sequencing was performed on naive CD4+ T cells from blood. CDR3 bases: TGTGCCAGCAGCTTGGCTCGAGAGACCCAGTACTTC. It encodes CASSLARETQYF. Filled out from reference TRBV5-4 and TRBJ2-5, the complete variable domain reads ETGVTQSPTHLIKTRGQQVTLRCSSQSGHNTVSWYQQALGQGPQFIFQYYREEENGRGNFPPRFSGLQFPNYSSELNVNALELDDSALYLCASSLARETQYFGPGTRLLVL.